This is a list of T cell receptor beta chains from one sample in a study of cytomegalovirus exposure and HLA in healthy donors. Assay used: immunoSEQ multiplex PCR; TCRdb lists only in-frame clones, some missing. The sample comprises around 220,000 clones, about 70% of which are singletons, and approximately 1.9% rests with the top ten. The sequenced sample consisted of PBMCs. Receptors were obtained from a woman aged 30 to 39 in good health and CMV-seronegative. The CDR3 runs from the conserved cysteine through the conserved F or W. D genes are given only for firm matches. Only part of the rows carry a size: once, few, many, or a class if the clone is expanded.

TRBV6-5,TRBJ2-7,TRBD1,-,CASSTRQGAKGEQYF,TGTGCCAGCAGTACCCGACAGGGGGCTAAAGGAGAGCAGTACTTC
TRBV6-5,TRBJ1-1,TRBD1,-,CASKRRQGDTEAFF,TGTGCCAGCAAGAGGCGACAGGGGGACACTGAAGCTTTCTTT
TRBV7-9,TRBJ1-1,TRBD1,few,CASPTGGEGEAFF,TGTGCCAGCCCGACAGGGGGAGAGGGTGAAGCTTTCTTT
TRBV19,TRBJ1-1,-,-,CASSKMQDMNTEAFF,TGTGCCAGTAGCAAAATGCAGGACATGAACACTGAAGCTTTCTTT
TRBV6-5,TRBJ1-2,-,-,CASSQSEWVGYTF,TGTGCCAGCAGCCAAAGCGAGTGGGTTGGCTACACCTTC
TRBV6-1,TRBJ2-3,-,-,CARAGASTDTQYF,TGTGCCAGGGCGGGGGCTAGCACAGATACGCAGTATTTT
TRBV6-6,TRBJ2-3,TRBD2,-,CASRGGVRDTDTQYF,TGTGCCAGCAGGGGGGGGGTGAGGGACACAGATACGCAGTATTTT
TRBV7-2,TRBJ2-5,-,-,CASSFGGVVETQYF,TGTGCCAGCAGCTTTGGCGGGGTGGTGGAGACCCAGTACTTC
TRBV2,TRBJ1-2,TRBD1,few,CASSNLGQGSGYTF,TGTGCCAGCAGCAATCTCGGACAGGGAAGTGGCTACACCTTC
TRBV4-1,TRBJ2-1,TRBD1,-,CASSQSSGTGVYNEQFF,TGCGCCAGCAGCCAATCTTCCGGGACAGGGGTCTACAATGAGCAGTTCTTC
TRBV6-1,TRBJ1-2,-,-,CASLFQLGQVGYTF,TGTGCCAGTCTTTTTCAATTGGGGCAGGTTGGCTACACCTTC
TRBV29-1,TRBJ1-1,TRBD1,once,CSVEIGGNTEAFF,TGCAGCGTTGAAATAGGGGGCAACACTGAAGCTTTCTTT
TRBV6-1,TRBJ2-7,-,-,CASGGVTYEQYF,TGTGCCAGCGGAGGGGTGACCTACGAGCAGTACTTC
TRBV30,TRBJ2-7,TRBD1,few,CAWSRGQGAYEQYF,TGTGCCTGGAGTCGTGGACAGGGGGCGTACGAGCAGTACTTC
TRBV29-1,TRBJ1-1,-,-,CSVAAGTNTEAFF,TGCAGCGTTGCGGCAGGCACGAACACTGAAGCTTTCTTT
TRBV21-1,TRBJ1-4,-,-,CASRIQTGDVEKLFF,TGTGCCAGCAGAATCCAAACAGGGGATGTCGAAAAACTGTTTTTT
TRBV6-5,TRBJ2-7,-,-,CASLRTGLPGEQYF,TGTGCCAGCTTACGGACGGGACTCCCAGGGGAGCAGTACTTC
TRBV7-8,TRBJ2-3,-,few,CASSFRSGSSTDTQYF,TGTGCCAGCAGCTTTCGTTCGGGGTCTAGCACAGATACGCAGTATTTT
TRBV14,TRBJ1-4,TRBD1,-,CASSLWTGEKLFF,TGTGCCAGCAGCCTATGGACAGGAGAAAAACTGTTTTTT
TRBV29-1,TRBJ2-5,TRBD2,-,CSLLAGGGETQYF,TGCAGCTTACTAGCGGGAGGTGGGGAGACCCAGTACTTC
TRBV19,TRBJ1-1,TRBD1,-,CASRGGQGIGEDTEAFF,TGTGCCAGTAGGGGGGGACAGGGTATAGGTGAAGACACTGAAGCTTTCTTT
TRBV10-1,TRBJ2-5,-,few,CASSRGTERPQYF,TGCGCCAGCAGTCGGGGGACCGAACGACCCCAGTACTTC
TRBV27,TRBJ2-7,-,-,CASSPRLQLLPYEQYF,TGTGCCAGCAGCCCCCGCCTCCAGCTACTACCTTACGAGCAGTACTTC
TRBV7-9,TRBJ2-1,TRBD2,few,CASSSWTSGNEQFF,TGTGCCAGCAGCTCTTGGACTAGCGGGAATGAGCAGTTCTTC
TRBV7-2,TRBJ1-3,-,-,CASSLPGGYGNTIYF,TGTGCCAGCAGCTTACCCGGGGGGTATGGAAACACCATATATTTT
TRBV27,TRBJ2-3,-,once,CASSLSGSLLTDTQYF,TGTGCCAGCAGTTTATCGGGCAGCCTCCTCACAGATACGCAGTATTTT
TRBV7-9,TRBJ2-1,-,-,CASRAVDGSEQFF,TGTGCCAGCAGGGCCGTTGACGGGTCTGAGCAGTTCTTC
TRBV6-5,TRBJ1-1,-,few,CASSRTTGNTEAFF,TGTGCCAGCAGCCGAACGACAGGGAACACTGAAGCTTTCTTT
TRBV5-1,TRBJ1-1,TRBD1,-,CASSLEGAGTEAFF,TGCGCCAGCAGCTTGGAGGGGGCGGGCACTGAAGCTTTCTTT
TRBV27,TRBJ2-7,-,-,CVSSSLIRQAGSYEQYF,TGTGTCAGCAGTTCCTTGATCCGACAGGCAGGCAGCTACGAGCAGTACTTC
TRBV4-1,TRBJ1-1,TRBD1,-,CASSQDSFSGQGAITEAFF,TGCGCCAGCAGCCAAGATTCGTTTTCGGGACAGGGGGCTATCACTGAAGCTTTCTTT
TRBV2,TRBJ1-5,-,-,CASSEAGSNQPQHF,TGTGCCAGCAGTGAGGCAGGGAGCAATCAGCCCCAGCATTTT
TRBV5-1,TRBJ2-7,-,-,CASSLGGLLYEQYF,TGCGCCAGCAGCCTAGGAGGTCTCCTCTACGAGCAGTACTTC
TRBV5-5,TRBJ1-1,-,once,CASSLLGGADTEAFF,TGTGCCAGCAGCTTGCTCGGGGGAGCCGACACTGAAGCTTTCTTT
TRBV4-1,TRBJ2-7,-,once,CASSQRFGISYEQYF,TGCGCCAGCAGCCAAAGGTTCGGGATCTCCTACGAGCAGTACTTC
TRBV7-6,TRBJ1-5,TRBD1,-,CASSLADRDNQPQHF,TGTGCCAGCAGCTTAGCGGACAGGGACAATCAGCCCCAGCATTTT
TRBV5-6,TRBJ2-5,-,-,CASSLGLEETQYF,TGTGCCAGCAGCTTGGGACTAGAAGAGACCCAGTACTTC
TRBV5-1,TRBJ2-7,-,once,CASSLGESTYEQYF,TGCGCCAGCAGCTTGGGGGAGTCGACCTACGAGCAGTACTTC
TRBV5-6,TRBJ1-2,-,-,CASSLATVSFRSYGYTF,TGTGCCAGCAGCTTGGCGACAGTCTCCTTCCGAAGCTATGGCTACACCTTC
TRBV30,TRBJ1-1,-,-,CAWIIDSSNTEAFF,TGTGCCTGGATCATAGACAGTTCTAACACTGAAGCTTTCTTT